The 27 T cell receptor beta chains in this list originate from one sample, sequenced in a study of spatial heterogeneity in lung cancer. Noted time point: sample taken at primary tumor resection. Sequencing was performed on whole RNA extracted from tumor and nontumor lung tissue, or from frozen PBMC, and the material was left unsorted. MiXCR was run by TCRdb on the 5' RACE reads, yielding one entry per CDR3 protein. The sample gives tens of thousands of distinct CDR3 sequences, 5.5% to 7% of which show up once; roughly an eighth is in the top ten. The starting material was PBMCs, obtained at surgery. The receptors were gathered from a male donor with early-stage non-small cell lung cancer.

The chain links TRBV6-5 to TRBJ1-4; D unresolved. Per the germline V gene, CDR1 is MNHEY and CDR2 is SVGAGI. The V gene lost 0 bases and the J gene lost 8 bases, with 19 bases spanning the gap. The CDR3 length is 17 residues. CDR3 in amino acids: CASSYSGRGGRKEKLFF. The CDR3 coding sequence is TGTGCCAGCAGTTACTCCGGGCGTGGAGGGCGGAAGGAAAAACTGTTTTTT.

This clonotype was counted at least ten times. The rearrangement links TRBV6-5 to TRBJ2-6; D gene ambiguous. Per the germline V gene, CDR1 is MNHEY and CDR2 is SVGAGI. V was cut by 2 bases and J by 2 bases, with 10 bases left in between. CDR3 length: 16 amino acids. The CDR3 DNA reads as TGTGCCAGCAGTTACCATTCGGAAACTGGGGCCAACGTCCTGACTTTC. This translates into CASSYHSETGANVLTF.

CDR3 sequence reads: CASSQAKTSGSSEQYF. The CDR3 DNA sequence: TGTGCCAGCAGCCAAGCTAAGACTAGCGGGAGTTCCGAGCAGTACTTC. The chain joins TRBV4-2 to TRBJ2-7, with TRBD2 matching 12 bases. CDR3 length equals 16 residues. With V trimmed by 1 base and J by 6 bases, 7 bases remained unmatched. Looked up from germline, CDR1 is LGHNA and CDR2 is YNFKEQ.

The chain uses TRBV4-2 and TRBJ2-1; D call uncertain. The ends were cut back, 1 base at V and 4 bases at J, with 11 bases in the middle. The CDR3 covers 15 residues. Germline V gene sequence: CDR1 LGHNA, CDR2 YNFKEQ. This CDR3 is CASSQVAQSYNEQFF. The DNA for the CDR3 is TGTGCCAGCAGCCAAGTAGCCCAGTCGTACAATGAGCAGTTCTTC.

This clonotype has only a few counts. The rearrangement joins TRBV27 to TRBJ1-5; unclear D gene. In germline, CDR1 is MNHEY, CDR2 SMNVEV (reference sequence). Trimming pared 3 bases from V and 4 bases from J, leaving 7 bases between. CDR3 length: 13 residues. CDR3 amino acids: CASSLMPNQPQHF. CDR3 sequence (DNA): TGTGCCAGCAGTTTGATGCCTAATCAGCCCCAGCATTTT.

V is TRBV5-1 and J is TRBJ1-1; no firm D call. CDR3 size: 15 residues. V was cut by 5 bases and J by 1 base, with 15 bases left in between. Germline CDR1 reads SGHRS; CDR2 reads YFSETQ. The CDR3 region has the DNA TGCGCCAGCAGGGCAGGTACCAGCGCGAACACTGAAGCTTTCTTT. Residues: CASRAGTSANTEAFF. Filled out from reference TRBV5-1 and TRBJ1-1, the complete variable domain reads KAGVTQTPRYLIKTRGQQVTLSCSPISGHRSVSWYQQTPGQGLQFLFEYFSETQRNKGNFPGRFSGRQFSNSRSEMNVSTLELGDSALYLCASRAGTSANTEAFFGQGTRLTVV.

This clonotype has ten or more counts. The gene calls are TRBV28 and TRBJ1-2; perhaps TRBD1 as D (6 bases). Trimming cost V 7 bases and J 3 bases, with 15 bases left between them. Germline V gene sequence: CDR1 MDHEN, CDR2 SYDVKM. This CDR3 region has 14 residues. CDR3 nucleotide sequence: TGTGCCAGCACCCAGAGAGGGGGAGACTATGGCTACACCTTC. Protein sequence: CASTQRGGDYGYTF.

This clonotype was observed at least ten times. This sequence joins TRBV14 and TRBJ2-4; 8 bases are shared with TRBD1. The CDR3 covers 14 residues. J lost 6 bases, V lost 3 bases, and 4 bases had no gene match. From germline, CDR1 is SGHDN and CDR2 FVKESK. In DNA form, the CDR3 reads TGTGCCAGCAGCCAGGACAGGGCTGGAAACATTCAGTACTTC. Translating gives CASSQDRAGNIQYF.

The chain uses TRBV6-5 and TRBJ1-2; no reliable D call. V lost 2 bases to trimming and J lost 0 bases, with 10 bases between them. Germline CDR1 is MNHEY and CDR2 is SVGAGI. This CDR3 is built from 15 residues. Written as DNA, the CDR3 is TGTGCCAGCAGTTACGAACAGATCCCTAACTATGGCTACACCTTC. Encoded protein: CASSYEQIPNYGYTF.

This clonotype showed up just a few times. The chain employs TRBV5-5 and TRBJ2-5; D uncertain. The length of the CDR3 is 12 residues. Germline CDR1 and CDR2: SGHKS and YYEKEE (reference sequence). Trimming cost V 4 bases and J 4 bases, with 8 bases left between them. This chain's CDR3 is CASSRHAETQYF. DNA for the CDR3: TGTGCCAGCAGCCGACACGCAGAGACCCAGTACTTC.

This clonotype was detected ten times or more. V usage is TRBV10-3 and J usage is TRBJ2-1, with D unresolved. This CDR3 comprises 12 residues. CDR1 is ENHRY and CDR2 is SYGVKD in the germline V gene. V was pared by 6 bases and J by 10 bases, with 13 bases between. This CDR3 is CAISRTADEQFF. The CDR3 DNA follows: TGTGCCATCAGCCGAACGGCGGACGAGCAGTTCTTC.

The rearrangement uses TRBV20-1 and TRBJ1-1; no clear D gene. This CDR3 spans 14 amino acids. The germline CDR1 and CDR2 sequences are DFQATT and SNEGSKA (reference sequence). V lost 1 base to trimming and J lost 8 bases, with 17 bases between them. Here the CDR3 DNA reads TGCAGTGCTAGAGTTCCGGGTTTGAGGACCGAAGCTTTCTTT. This translates into CSARVPGLRTEAFF.

The CDR3 protein is CAFQTPTSGNTIYF. The DNA of the CDR3 is TGTGCCTTTCAGACGCCGACCTCTGGAAACACCATATATTTT. The genes are TRBV30 and TRBJ1-3; the D is unclear. V lost 7 bases to trimming and J lost 0 bases, with 13 bases between them. The CDR3 extends over 14 amino acids. Germline CDR1 GTSNPN, CDR2 SVGIG (reference sequence).

This clonotype was counted ten times or more. The rearrangement links TRBV4-2 to TRBJ1-1; no reliable D call. Trimming took 4 bases from V and 6 from J, leaving 9 bases between them. Germline lookup yields CDR1 LGHNA and CDR2 YNFKEQ. This CDR3 is built from 12 residues. The CDR3 here is CASSRGWAEAFF. CDR3 sequence (DNA): TGTGCCAGCAGCCGAGGTTGGGCTGAAGCTTTCTTT.

This clonotype has ten or more counts. The chain couples TRBV7-2 to TRBJ2-1, with 8 bases lining up with TRBD1. CDR1 is SGHTA and CDR2 is FQGNSA in the germline V gene. The V segment lost 5 bases and the J segment 6 bases; nucleotides outside the gene matches: 6. The CDR3 is 14 amino acids. The DNA for the CDR3 is TGTGCCAGCAGCCCGGACAGGGCCTTCAATGAGCAGTTCTTC. This encodes CASSPDRAFNEQFF.

This clonotype showed up many times. The gene calls are TRBV6-5 and TRBJ2-1, with 7 bases identical to TRBD2. After removal of 6 bases from V and 7 bases from J, the junction contained 3 bases not matched to a gene. This CDR3 has 12 residues. Germline CDR1 reads MNHEY; CDR2 reads SVGAGI. The CDR3 region has the DNA TGTGCCAGCAGCCGAGCGGGAAATGAGCAGTTCTTC. Translation gives CASSRAGNEQFF.

This clonotype was observed many times. The chain joins TRBV20-1 to TRBJ1-4, with unresolved D. The ends were cut back, 3 bases at V and 0 bases at J, with 8 bases in the middle. This CDR3 is built from 14 residues. Germline lookup yields CDR1 DFQATT and CDR2 SNEGSKA (reference sequence). CDR3 DNA sequence: TGCAGTGCTAGGGAGCCCGCAACTAATGAAAAACTGTTTTTT. Its translation is CSAREPATNEKLFF.

A few counts support this clonotype. The V call is TRBV6-5, the J call TRBJ2-1; no clear D. Trimming left V 5 bases short and J 0 bases short, with 14 bases between. The CDR3 sequence is 16 residues long. Germline CDR1 reads MNHEY; CDR2 reads SVGAGI. The CDR3: CASSREGANSYNEQFF. The CDR3 DNA follows: TGTGCCAGCAGTCGAGAAGGAGCAAACTCCTACAATGAGCAGTTCTTC.

The chain employs TRBV5-1 and TRBJ1-2; D unresolved. The CDR3 consists of 14 residues. V lost 0 bases and J lost 6, with 12 bases in between. CDR1 SGHRS and CDR2 YFSETQ come from the germline V gene. CDR3 sequence: CASSLVGRGDGYTF. The CDR3 coding sequence is TGCGCCAGCAGCTTGGTTGGACGTGGAGATGGCTACACCTTC. Drawing the rest from reference TRBV5-1 and TRBJ1-2, the complete variable domain is KAGVTQTPRYLIKTRGQQVTLSCSPISGHRSVSWYQQTPGQGLQFLFEYFSETQRNKGNFPGRFSGRQFSNSRSEMNVSTLELGDSALYLCASSLVGRGDGYTFGSGTRLTVV.

This clonotype has ten or more counts. The rearrangement joins TRBV29-1 to TRBJ2-1; 9 bases are shared with TRBD2. Germline V gene sequence: CDR1 SQVTM, CDR2 ANQGSEA. The CDR3 has 16 residues. The ends lost 6 bases at V and 0 bases at J; junction bases unmatched: 9. The CDR3 protein is CSVDTSGSSSYNEQFF. CDR3 in DNA: TGCAGCGTCGATACTAGCGGGTCGAGCTCCTACAATGAGCAGTTCTTC.

V and J are TRBV10-1 and TRBJ2-5; 9 bases map to TRBD2. The germline V gene encodes CDR1 WNHNN and CDR2 SYGVQD (reference sequence). J gave up 3 bases and V 4 bases, and 12 bases lay outside the gene matches. The CDR3 extends over 17 amino acids. This CDR3 reads CASSGRLGLAGEETQYF. CDR3 DNA sequence: TGCGCCAGCAGTGGACGTTTGGGATTAGCGGGGGAAGAGACCCAGTACTTC.

This clonotype occurred many times. The chain joins TRBV10-3 to TRBJ2-2, with 11 bases fitting TRBD1. The J segment lost 5 bases and the V segment lost 6 bases, leaving 5 bases of the junction unmatched. Germline V gene lookup returns CDR1 ENHRY and CDR2 SYGVKD. The CDR3 has 15 residues. CDR3 region: CAIRGTGGYTGELFF. The CDR3 DNA sequence: TGTGCCATCAGAGGGACAGGGGGTTATACCGGGGAGCTGTTTTTT.

This clonotype was seen ten or more times. The rearrangement joins TRBV24-1 to TRBJ2-6; the D call may be TRBD1 or TRBD2 (5 bases each). The CDR3 loop spans 15 amino acids. Trimming took off 5 bases at V and 4 bases at J, with 11 bases between the two ends. Looked up from germline, CDR1 is KGHDR and CDR2 is SFDVKD. CDR3 amino acids: CATSVGGSGANVLTF. CDR3 bases: TGTGCCACCAGTGTTGGGGGATCAGGGGCCAACGTCCTGACTTTC.

The sample holds many counts of this clonotype. This chain links TRBV20-1 with TRBJ1-4; D possibly corresponds to TRBD1 (6 bases). Germline CDR1 and CDR2: DFQATT and SNEGSKA (reference sequence). The ends were cut back, 3 bases at V and 4 bases at J, with 9 bases in the middle. The CDR3 is 13 residues long. The CDR3 is CSARDSVNEKLFF. CDR3 DNA sequence: TGCAGTGCTAGGGACAGCGTTAATGAAAAACTGTTTTTT.

This clonotype is labeled as medium-sized. The V call is TRBV5-4, the J call TRBJ1-2; no definite D call. Looked up from germline, CDR1 is SGHNT and CDR2 is YYREEE (reference sequence). V gave up 4 bases and J gave up 7 bases, with 11 bases separating them. The CDR3 totals 12 residues. The CDR3 nucleotides are TGTGCCAGCAGCCGATTTCAAGGTGGCTACACCTTC. This translates into CASSRFQGGYTF.

The sample holds a few counts of this clonotype. The J gene is TRBJ2-3, the V gene TRBV5-1; TRBD1 aligns across 7 bases. Germline V gene lookup returns CDR1 SGHRS and CDR2 YFSETQ. The CDR3 length is 16 residues. V was clipped by 4 bases and J by 0 bases; unmatched bases: 8. The CDR3 DNA follows: TGCGCCAGCAGCGTCCCGACAGGGTTTAGCACAGATACGCAGTATTTT. Residues: CASSVPTGFSTDTQYF.

In its sample, this clonotype was seen many times. The V call is TRBV20-1, the J call TRBJ2-5, with 7 positions matching TRBD2. V trimming: 6 bases; J trimming: 5 bases; junction bases outside the gene matches: 9. Per the germline V gene, CDR1 is DFQATT and CDR2 is SNEGSKA (reference sequence). The CDR3 is 13 residues long. In DNA, the CDR3 is TGCAGTGCCCCCCAGAGCGGGGAGGAGACCCAGTACTTC. Translation gives CSAPQSGEETQYF.